This T cell receptor beta chain appears in the sequencing data of a study of PD-1 blockade in mismatch repair-deficient tumors (dated by TCRdb to about 2017). With respect to the entire study: Between late 2013 and late 2016, the trial enrolled about 78 consecutive patients with around 11 types of mismatch repair-deficient cancer, all of whom had received prior treatment and were progressing. Tumor-associated T cell clones were tracked in the peripheral blood of patients responding to PD-1 blockade by deep sequencing of TCR CDR3 regions. Study-wide conclusions, independent of this receptor: Tumor-resident clones, often undetectable in blood before treatment, expanded rapidly after pembrolizumab and then contracted, generally before radiologic responses.

Mismatch repair deficiency was established in every enrolled patient by polymerase chain reaction or immunohistochemistry. TCR sequencing was performed for three patients who responded to pembrolizumab therapy. The phase II trial prospectively evaluated PD-1 blockade with pembrolizumab in advanced mismatch repair-deficient cancers, independent of tissue of origin. Peripheral blood T cell samples were serially collected before and at multiple times after PD-1 blockade was started. Blood sampling time points were reported as weeks after the first dose of pembrolizumab. Of note for this clone: What this receptor recognizes is not known. Base qualities are not recorded, but no much larger clone differs from it by a single base.

CDR3 length: 12 amino acids, cysteine to phenylalanine. Here the CDR3 DNA is all that survives: 36 bases in frame from base 1. Based on the germline V gene, the CDR1 and CDR2 sequences are MDHEN and SYDVKM. Deletion took 8 bases off V and 1 base off J, with a span of 7 bases between the germline ends. Library preparation used the immunoSEQ multiplex PCR assay. TCRdb took over this immuneACCESS table, retaining in-frame rearrangements with V and J assigned. Such tables are incomplete; in checked studies, under half of the missing clones stem from an unresolved V gene, and the remainder is unexplained. This sample is represented by approximately 22,000 clones; approximately 84% of them were singletons. The ten largest clones capture about a sixth of the sample.

The V and J segments used are TRBV28 and TRBJ2-3, with no confident D gene call. The TCR comes from an adult with mismatch repair-deficient cancer. Source: peripheral blood, taken 2 weeks after starting pembrolizumab. Here is the DNA: TGTGCCAGCGGGTCGGGCACAGATACGCAGTATTTT. This codes for CASGSGTDTQYF.